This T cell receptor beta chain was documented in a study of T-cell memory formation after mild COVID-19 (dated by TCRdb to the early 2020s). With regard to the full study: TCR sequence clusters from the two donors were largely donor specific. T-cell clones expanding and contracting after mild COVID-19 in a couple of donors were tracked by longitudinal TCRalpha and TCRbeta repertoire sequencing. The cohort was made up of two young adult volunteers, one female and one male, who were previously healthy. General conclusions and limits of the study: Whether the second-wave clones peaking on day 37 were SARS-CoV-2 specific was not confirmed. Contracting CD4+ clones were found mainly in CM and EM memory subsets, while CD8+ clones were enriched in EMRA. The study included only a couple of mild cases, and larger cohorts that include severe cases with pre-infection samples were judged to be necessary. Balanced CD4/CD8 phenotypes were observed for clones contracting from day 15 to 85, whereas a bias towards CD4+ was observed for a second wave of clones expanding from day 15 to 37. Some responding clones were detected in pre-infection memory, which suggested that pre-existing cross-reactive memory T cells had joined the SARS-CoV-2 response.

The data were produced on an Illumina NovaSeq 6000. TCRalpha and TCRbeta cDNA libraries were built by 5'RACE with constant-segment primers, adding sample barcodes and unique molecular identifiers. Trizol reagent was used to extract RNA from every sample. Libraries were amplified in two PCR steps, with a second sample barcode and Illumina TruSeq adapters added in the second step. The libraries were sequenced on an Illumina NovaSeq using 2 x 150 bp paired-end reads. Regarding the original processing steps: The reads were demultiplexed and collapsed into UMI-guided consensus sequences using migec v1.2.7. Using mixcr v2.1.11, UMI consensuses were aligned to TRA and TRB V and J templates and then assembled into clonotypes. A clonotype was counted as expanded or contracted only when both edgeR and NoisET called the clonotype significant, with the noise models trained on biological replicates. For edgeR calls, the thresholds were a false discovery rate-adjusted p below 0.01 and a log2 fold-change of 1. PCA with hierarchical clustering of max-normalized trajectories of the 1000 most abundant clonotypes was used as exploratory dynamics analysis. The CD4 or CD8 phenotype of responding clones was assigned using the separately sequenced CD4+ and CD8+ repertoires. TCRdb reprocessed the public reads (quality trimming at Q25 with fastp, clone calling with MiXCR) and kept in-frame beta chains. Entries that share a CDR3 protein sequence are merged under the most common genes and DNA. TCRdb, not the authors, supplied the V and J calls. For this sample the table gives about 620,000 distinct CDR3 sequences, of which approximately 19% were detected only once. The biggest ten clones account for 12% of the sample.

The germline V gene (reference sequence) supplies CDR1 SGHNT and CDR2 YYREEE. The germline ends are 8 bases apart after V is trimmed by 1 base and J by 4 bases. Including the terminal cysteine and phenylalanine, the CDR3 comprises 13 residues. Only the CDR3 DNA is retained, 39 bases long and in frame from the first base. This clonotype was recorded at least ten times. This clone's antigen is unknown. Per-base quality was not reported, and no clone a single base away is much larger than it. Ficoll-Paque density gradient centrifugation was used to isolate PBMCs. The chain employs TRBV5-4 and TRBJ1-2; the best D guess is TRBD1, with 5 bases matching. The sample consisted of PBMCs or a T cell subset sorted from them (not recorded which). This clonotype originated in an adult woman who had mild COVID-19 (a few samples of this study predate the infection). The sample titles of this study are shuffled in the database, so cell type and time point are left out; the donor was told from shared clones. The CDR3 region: CASSLPGGYGYTF. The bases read TGTGCCAGCAGCTTGCCCGGGGGCTATGGCTACACCTTC.